What follows are 20 T cell receptor beta chains derived from one specimen sequenced in a study of blood T cell repertoires in COVID-19 (dated by TCRdb to about 2020). The method was the immunoSEQ multiplex PCR assay. Imported from immuneACCESS, the table was reduced by TCRdb to in-frame sequences with V and J called. These copies leave out some clones; in studies compared against another copy, an unresolved V gene accounts for under half, and the cause of the remainder is not known. In all, the sample holds roughly 250,000 clones, and around nine tenths of those were seen once. The ten biggest clones cover approximately 2% of the sample. Sequenced input: PBMCs or T cells enriched from blood (not recorded which). The receptor set was obtained from a woman between 18 and 29 years old who had recovered from COVID-19.

The chain recombines TRBV7-9 with TRBJ1-5; perhaps TRBD1 as D (5 bases). Germline CDR1 and CDR2: SEHNR and FQNEAQ (reference sequence). The CDR3 spans 13 residues. Trimming stripped 2 bases from V and 6 bases from J, with 8 bases between. CDR3 residues: CASSLFGAQPQHF. CDR3 nucleotide sequence: TGTGCCAGCAGCTTATTTGGGGCTCAGCCCCAGCATTTT.

V is TRBV6-5 and J is TRBJ2-4, with TRBD2 matching 10 bases. The V and J ends lost 7 bases and 14 bases, in that order; junction bases with no gene match: 5. The CDR3 has 11 residues. Germline assignment: CDR1 MNHEY and CDR2 SVGAGI. Written as DNA, the CDR3 is TGTGCCAGCACCTCCGGGACTAGCGAGTACTTC. This encodes CASTSGTSEYF.

This chain joins TRBV5-1 and TRBJ2-5; a possible D gene is TRBD2 (5 bases). Trimming took 4 bases from V and 1 from J, leaving 14 bases between them. Germline assignment: CDR1 SGHRS and CDR2 YFSETQ. The CDR3 sequence is 15 residues long. The CDR3: CASSPSPRGQETQYF. CDR3 nucleotide sequence: TGCGCCAGCAGCCCCTCCCCCCGGGGCCAAGAGACCCAGTACTTC. Complete variable domain (other parts from reference TRBV5-1 and TRBJ2-5): KAGVTQTPRYLIKTRGQQVTLSCSPISGHRSVSWYQQTPGQGLQFLFEYFSETQRNKGNFPGRFSGRQFSNSRSEMNVSTLELGDSALYLCASSPSPRGQETQYFGPGTRLLVL.

V usage is TRBV4-2 and J usage is TRBJ1-4, with D unresolved. Germline CDR1 and CDR2: LGHNA and YNFKEQ. V lost 0 bases to trimming and J lost 4 bases, with 12 bases between them. The CDR3 is 16 amino acids. CDR3 DNA sequence: TGTGCCAGCAGCCAAGACTCCAGTCGCGGTAATGAAAAACTGTTTTTT. Amino acid sequence: CASSQDSSRGNEKLFF.

The chain recombines TRBV10-1 with TRBJ1-1; D is possibly TRBD1 (5 bases). Germline V gene data show CDR1 as WNHNN and CDR2 as SYGVQD (reference sequence). The CDR3 length is 14 residues. Trimming stripped 7 bases from V and 0 bases from J, with 12 bases between. The CDR3 nucleotides read TGCGCCAGCACAAGACAGCTGTTGAACACTGAAGCTTTCTTT. Translated, it gives CASTRQLLNTEAFF.

The chain links TRBV19 to TRBJ2-7; TRBD2 aligns across 12 bases. This CDR3 contains 14 residues. With V trimmed by 4 bases and J by 7 bases, 5 bases remained unmatched. Germline CDR1 LNHDA, CDR2 SQIVND (reference sequence). The CDR3 region is CASSRLAGGHEQYF. The CDR3 DNA is TGTGCCAGTAGTAGGCTAGCGGGGGGGCATGAGCAGTACTTC.

This chain joins TRBV5-6 and TRBJ2-5; 7 nucleotides match TRBD2. This CDR3 is built from 15 residues. Germline V lookup: CDR1 SGHDT, CDR2 YYEEEE. With 4 bases clipped from V and 3 bases from J, the junction kept 9 bases outside the gene matches. For the CDR3, the DNA is TGTGCCAGCAGCCTCCGGGGTCGGGGGGAAGAGACCCAGTACTTC. It yields the protein CASSLRGRGEETQYF.

V usage is TRBV15 and J usage is TRBJ2-3; 9 nucleotides match TRBD2. After removal of 2 bases from V and 8 bases from J, the junction contained 14 bases not matched to a gene. This CDR3 has 17 residues. The V gene's germline CDR1 is LNHNV and CDR2 YYDKDF (reference sequence). The CDR3 coding sequence is TGTGCCACCAGCAGAAAAAGAGATGGGCTAGCGGGAACTACGCAGTATTTT. It encodes CATSRKRDGLAGTTQYF.

The chain is built from TRBV5-6 and TRBJ1-3; perhaps TRBD1 as D (6 bases). The CDR3 consists of 16 residues. The V gene's germline CDR1 is SGHDT and CDR2 YYEEEE. V dropped 4 bases and J dropped 4 bases, with 18 bases sitting between them. The CDR3 nucleotides read TGTGCCAGCAGCGCTACTTCGGGACACGCCGGAAACACCATATATTTT. Its translation: CASSATSGHAGNTIYF.

This clone has just one count. This sequence joins TRBV4-1 and TRBJ1-1; TRBD1 agrees at 7 bases. Trimming removed 4 bases from V and 3 bases from J; junction bases left unmatched: 2. Germline V gene data show CDR1 as MGHRA and CDR2 as YSYEKL. The CDR3 is 13 residues long. The CDR3 sequence: CASSLDRDTEAFF. The CDR3 DNA reads TGCGCCAGCAGCCTCGACAGGGACACTGAAGCTTTCTTT.

This clone was detected only once. The V gene is TRBV11-2, the J gene TRBJ1-5, with D perhaps TRBD1 (5 bases). Looked up from germline, CDR1 is SGHAT and CDR2 is FQNNGV. V lost 0 bases and J lost 1, with 10 bases in between. The CDR3 is 16 amino acids. In DNA, the CDR3 is TGTGCCAGCAGCTTAGATGGGGGGGGAAGCAATCAGCCCCAGCATTTT. It codes for CASSLDGGGSNQPQHF.

This clone was counted once. The CDR3 DNA reads as TGTGCCAGCAGTTTACGCGGGTCTGGAAACACCATATATTTT. Translation: CASSLRGSGNTIYF. V gene TRBV28 combines with J gene TRBJ1-3; the D is unclear. Per germline, CDR1 MDHEN and CDR2 SYDVKM. Trimming stripped 2 bases from V and 1 base from J, with 6 bases between. There are 14 residues in the CDR3.

The CDR3, as DNA: TGTGCCAGCAGCCTCACGGGACTAGCGGAGACCCAGTACTTC. It specifies CASSLTGLAETQYF. The chain couples TRBV3-1 (or the pseudogene TRBV3-2) to TRBJ2-5, with 10 bases aligning to TRBD2. The germline V gene has CDR1 LGHDT and CDR2 YNNKEL (reference sequence). This CDR3 spans 14 amino acids. J gave up 5 bases and V 4 bases, and 4 bases lay outside the gene matches.

This sequence joins TRBV14 and TRBJ2-5; possibly TRBD1 for D (6 bases). Deletions cut 1 base from V and 3 bases from J, with 21 bases between. CDR3 size: 18 residues. Per germline, CDR1 SGHDN and CDR2 FVKESK. CDR3: CASSQAHRQVKTKETQYF. The CDR3 coding sequence is TGTGCCAGCAGCCAAGCCCACCGACAGGTCAAAACAAAAGAGACCCAGTACTTC.

The chain carries TRBV6-1 and TRBJ1-3; D remains ambiguous. Trimming took 1 base from V and 0 from J, leaving 16 bases between them. CDR1 and CDR2 from the germline V gene are MNHNS and SASEGT. There are 18 residues in the CDR3. CDR3 sequence: CASSEDSPLSYSGNTIYF. DNA of the CDR3: TGTGCCAGCAGTGAAGATTCACCACTAAGTTACTCTGGAAACACCATATATTTT.

This chain links TRBV27 with TRBJ1-1; the D gene is possibly TRBD1 (5 bases). V was trimmed by 3 bases and J by 7 bases, leaving 12 bases between them. Germline V gene sequence: CDR1 MNHEY, CDR2 SMNVEV (reference sequence). There are 13 residues in the CDR3. CDR3 DNA sequence: TGTGCCAGCAGTTTCCGCAGGGTCAGTGAAGCTTTCTTT. Translated: CASSFRRVSEAFF.

The chain combines TRBV7-9 with TRBJ1-1; weak D call: TRBD1 (6 bases). This CDR3 is 15 amino acids long. CDR1 SEHNR and CDR2 FQNEAQ come from the germline V gene (reference sequence). With 0 bases removed from V and 5 bases from J, the gap between germline ends came to 13 bases. The CDR3 region is CASSLAKGGGTEAFF. The CDR3 bases are TGTGCCAGCAGCTTAGCTAAAGGGGGAGGGACTGAAGCTTTCTTT. Full variable domain (missing parts from reference TRBV7-9 and TRBJ1-1): DTGVSQNPRHKITKRGQNVTFRCDPISEHNRLYWYRQTLGQGPEFLTYFQNEAQLEKSRLLSDRFSAERPKGSFSTLEIQRTEQGDSAMYLCASSLAKGGGTEAFFGQGTRLTVV.

The sample holds one count of this clone. The chain is built from TRBV4-1 and TRBJ2-7, with a possible D match to TRBD2 (5 bases). Deletions cut 0 bases from V and 2 bases from J, with 8 bases between. The CDR3 covers 14 residues. Germline values: CDR1 MGHRA, CDR2 YSYEKL. CDR3 DNA: TGCGCCAGCAGCCAAGATATCGGGGCCTACGAGCAGTACTTC. Translating it yields CASSQDIGAYEQYF.

The CDR3 sequence: CASSLGAGGILNTEAFF. The CDR3 DNA is TGTGCCAGCAGCTTAGGGGCCGGGGGAATCCTGAACACTGAAGCTTTCTTT. The rearrangement joins TRBV11-3 to TRBJ1-1; D perhaps matches TRBD1 (5 bases). V lost 1 base, J lost 0 bases, and 15 bases lay in between. The CDR3 is 17 amino acids. CDR1 SGHNT and CDR2 YENEEA come from the germline V gene.

This rearrangement joins TRBV7-3 to TRBJ2-3; TRBD2 might be the D (6 bases). The germline V gene encodes CDR1 SGHTA and CDR2 FQGTGA. The CDR3 sequence is 14 residues long. V lost 1 base to trimming and J lost 4 bases, with 9 bases between them. In DNA form, the CDR3 reads TGTGCCAGCAGCTTAAGCCGGGACTCAGATACGCAGTATTTT. Amino acid sequence: CASSLSRDSDTQYF. The full variable domain, rest sourced from reference TRBV7-3 and TRBJ2-3, is GAGVSQTPSNKVTEKGKYVELRCDPISGHTALYWYRQSLGQGPEFLIYFQGTGAADDSGLPNDRFFAVRPEGSVSTLKIQRTERGDSAVYLCASSLSRDSDTQYFGPGTRLTVL.